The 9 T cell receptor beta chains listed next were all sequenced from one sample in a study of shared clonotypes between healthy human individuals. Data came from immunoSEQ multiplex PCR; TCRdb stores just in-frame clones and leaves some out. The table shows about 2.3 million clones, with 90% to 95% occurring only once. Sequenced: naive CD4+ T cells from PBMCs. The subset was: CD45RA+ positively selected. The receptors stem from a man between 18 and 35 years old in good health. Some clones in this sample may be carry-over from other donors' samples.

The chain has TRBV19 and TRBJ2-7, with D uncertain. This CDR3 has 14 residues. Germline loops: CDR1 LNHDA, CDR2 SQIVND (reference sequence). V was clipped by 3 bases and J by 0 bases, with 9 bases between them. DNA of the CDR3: TGTGCCAGTAGTATGCCCCCCCCCTCCTACGAGCAGTACTTC. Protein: CASSMPPPSYEQYF.

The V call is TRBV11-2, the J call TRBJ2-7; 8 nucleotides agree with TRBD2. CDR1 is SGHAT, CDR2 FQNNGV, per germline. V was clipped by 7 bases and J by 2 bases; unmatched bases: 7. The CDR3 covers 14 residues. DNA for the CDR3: TGTGCCAGCACCTTTAGCGGGAACACCTACGAGCAGTACTTC. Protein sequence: CASTFSGNTYEQYF.

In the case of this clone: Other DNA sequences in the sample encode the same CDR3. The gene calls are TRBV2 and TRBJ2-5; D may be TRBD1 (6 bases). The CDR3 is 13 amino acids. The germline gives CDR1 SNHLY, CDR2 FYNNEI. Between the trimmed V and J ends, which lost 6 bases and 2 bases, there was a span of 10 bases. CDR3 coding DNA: TGTGCCAGCAGGAGGGACACACAAGAGACCCAGTACTTC. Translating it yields CASRRDTQETQYF.

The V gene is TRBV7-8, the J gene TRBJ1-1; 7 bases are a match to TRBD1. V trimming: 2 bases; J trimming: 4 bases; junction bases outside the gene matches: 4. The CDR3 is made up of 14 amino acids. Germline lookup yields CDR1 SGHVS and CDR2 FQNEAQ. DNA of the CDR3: TGTGCCAGCAGCTTAACAACAGGGGTCACTGAAGCTTTCTTT. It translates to CASSLTTGVTEAFF.

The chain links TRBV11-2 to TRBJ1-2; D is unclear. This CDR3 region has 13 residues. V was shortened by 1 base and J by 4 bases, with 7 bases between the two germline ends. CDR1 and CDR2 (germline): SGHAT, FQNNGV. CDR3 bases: TGTGCCAGCAGCTTAGTGCAAGTCTATGGCTACACCTTC. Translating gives CASSLVQVYGYTF.

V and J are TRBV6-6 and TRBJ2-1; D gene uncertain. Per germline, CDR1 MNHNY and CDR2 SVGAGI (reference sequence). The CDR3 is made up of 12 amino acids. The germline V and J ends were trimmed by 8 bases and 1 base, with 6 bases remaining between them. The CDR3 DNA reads TGTGCCAGCGGAGCTTCCTACAATGAGCAGTTCTTC. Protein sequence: CASGASYNEQFF.

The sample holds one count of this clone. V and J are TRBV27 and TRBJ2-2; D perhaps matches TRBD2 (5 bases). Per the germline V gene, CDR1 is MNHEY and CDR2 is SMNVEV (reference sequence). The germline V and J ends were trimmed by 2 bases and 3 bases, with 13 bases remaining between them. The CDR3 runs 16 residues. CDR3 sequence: CASSLPGGSDTGELFF. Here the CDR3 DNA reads TGTGCCAGCAGTTTACCCGGAGGTAGTGACACCGGGGAGCTGTTTTTT.

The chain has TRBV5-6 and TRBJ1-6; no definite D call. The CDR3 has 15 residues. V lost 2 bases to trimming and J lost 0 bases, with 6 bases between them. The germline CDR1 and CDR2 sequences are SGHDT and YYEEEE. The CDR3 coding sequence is TGTGCCAGCAGCTTTAGGAGCTCCTATAATTCACCCCTCCACTTT. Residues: CASSFRSSYNSPLHF.

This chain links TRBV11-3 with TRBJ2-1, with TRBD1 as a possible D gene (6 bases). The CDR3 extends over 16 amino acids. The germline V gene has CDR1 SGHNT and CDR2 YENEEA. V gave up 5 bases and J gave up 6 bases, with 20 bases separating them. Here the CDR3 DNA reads TGTGCCAGCAGCGAAAGAGGGCAGGGGACGGGCAATGAGCAGTTCTTC. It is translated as CASSERGQGTGNEQFF.